This TCR beta chain was sequenced in a study of radiation and T cells in renal cell carcinoma (TCRdb year 2020). Broadly, across the study: The samples were obtained from a clinical trial, where primary renal cell carcinomas were treated with 15 Gy stereotactic body radiation therapy and then removed by nephrectomy 4 weeks afterward. TCR beta sequencing covered around 50 samples in total, comprising approximately 25 tumors and approximately 27 peripheral blood samples. Across all 50 or so samples, around 4,000,000 unique CDR3 nucleotide sequences, encoding 2,658,974 unique CDR3 amino acid sequences, were identified. The research as a whole found: With a single-armed trial design, the study had no way to address how radiation dose or scheduling affects the TCR repertoire. Dynamics of the blood repertoire were not tracked past 4 weeks after treatment. No pretreatment tumor biopsies were available, so the baseline intratumoral presence of clonotypes could not be determined. Top tumor clonotypes rose in blood from baseline to 2 weeks post-radiation, then contracted by 4 weeks, suggesting transient expansion of tumor-resident clones.

TCR beta libraries were generated from genomic DNA with the immunoSEQ kit, following the manufacturer's recommendations. Library preparation used a first multiplex PCR with proprietary primers, then a second PCR adding unique barcodes, with bead cleanups after each round. A positive control reaction and a negative control reaction, both provided in the kit, were run with every batch of samples. The final libraries were assessed on an Agilent 4200 TapeStation D1000 ScreenTape, pooled by volume, and quantified by qPCR. Sequencing was performed on an Illumina NextSeq500 using a MidOutput 150-cycle cartridge, with 156 Read1 cycles, 15 Index1 cycles, and the kit custom primers. The pooled library was loaded at around 1.1 pM with a 20% PhiX control spike-in. As for how the authors treated the data: Vendor-processed data were analyzed in R, with a clonotype defined as all T cells sharing the same CDR3 nucleotide sequence. In the clone abundance analyses, frequencies were normalized to the 10,000 most abundant clones in each sample. Before analysis, public T cell clones were removed, and these numbered fewer than five per sample on average. An abundance difference of at least 32-fold between compartments was the criterion for calling clonotypes tumor-enriched or baseline blood-enriched. Clonotypes expanded or contracted between blood time points were identified with a beta-binomial differential abundance model. Tumor-blood repertoire similarity was measured with the Baroni-Urbani and Buser coefficient, and groups were compared using two-tailed Wilcoxon tests in R. TCRdb retrieved this table from immuneACCESS and kept in-frame rearrangements only. Not all clones are present; in checked studies, unresolved V genes account for under half, and no reason is known for the remainder. V and J calls and clone size are as listed in that table; D and trimming were resolved from the DNA. This sample is represented by about 59,000 clones; 78% of them were singletons. 7.3% of the sample comes from the top ten.

The CDR3, from cysteine to phenylalanine, totals 14 residues. The kept DNA is CDR3 alone, 42 bases in frame from the first base. For CDR1 and CDR2, the germline V gene lists SNHLY and FYNNEI. V is shortened by 4 bases, J by 2 bases, and the region joining them spans 12 bases. For this clone: The target of this receptor is not known. No base qualities exist here, and no much larger clone lies one base off it.

The time point label corresponds to: baseline pretreatment blood. Per the publication, the treatment or condition label means: 15 Gy SBRT to primary tumor, nephrectomy 4 weeks later. To follow tumor-enriched clonotypes, peripheral blood was collected serially from radiation-treated patients at baseline and again at 2 weeks and 4 weeks after SBRT. All patients had renal cell carcinoma with clear cell pathology. The QIAamp DNA Blood Mini Kit (Qiagen) was used to prepare genomic DNA for TCR sequencing. The analyses included only samples that passed all quality control checks. In this chain, TRBV2 is recombined with TRBJ2-7, with TRBD1 tentatively as D gene (6 bases match). This clonotype was sampled from a man in his sixties with renal cell carcinoma. The material was blood, obtained from a patient whose treatment included radiotherapy and nephrectomy. The CDR3 reads as follows: CASSASAGAYEQYF. Read as DNA, the sequence is TGTGCCAGCAGTGCCTCTGCAGGGGCCTACGAGCAGTACTTC.